What follows is one T cell receptor (beta chain) and its context. No antigen is known for it. The junction and the germline gene differ at one end; a read error may be behind it. Clones were sequenced by immunoSEQ multiplex PCR, and TCRdb holds only the in-frame ones, with some missing. The sample yields about 160,000 clones, 91% seen once. This entry comes from a study of T cell responses to AZD1222 COVID-19 vaccine. Across the whole study: The study pooled second doses at about 4 or about 12 weeks.

The CDR3 runs to 11 residues. The germline gives CDR1 SNHLY, CDR2 FYNNEI. Study results and caveats: The breadth and depth of Spike-specific TCRs increased once two AZD1222 doses had been given. Only six or seven AZD1222 recipients tested seropositive at baseline.

The chain uses TRBV2 and TRBJ1-2, with no clear D. The sequencing used peripheral blood, collected on day 0 of AZD1222 vaccination. The source of this sequence is an adult in good health. CDR3 residues: CASSEGVRISF. The CDR3 DNA sequence: TGTGCCAGCAGTGAAGGGGTGAGAATCTCCTTC.